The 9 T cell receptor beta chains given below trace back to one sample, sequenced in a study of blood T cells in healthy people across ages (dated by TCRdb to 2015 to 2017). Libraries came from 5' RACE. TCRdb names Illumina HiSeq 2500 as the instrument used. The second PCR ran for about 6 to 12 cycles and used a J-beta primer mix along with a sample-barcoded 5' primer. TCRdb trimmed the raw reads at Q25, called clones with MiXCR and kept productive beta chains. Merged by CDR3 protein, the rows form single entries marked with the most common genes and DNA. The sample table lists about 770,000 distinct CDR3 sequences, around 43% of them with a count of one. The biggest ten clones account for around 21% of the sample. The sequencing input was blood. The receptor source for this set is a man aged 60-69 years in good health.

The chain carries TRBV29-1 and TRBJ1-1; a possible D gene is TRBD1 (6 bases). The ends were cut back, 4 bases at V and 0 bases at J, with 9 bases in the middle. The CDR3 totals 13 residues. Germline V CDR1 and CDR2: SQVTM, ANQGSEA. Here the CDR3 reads CSVVGHLNTEAFF. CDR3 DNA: TGCAGCGTTGTGGGACACCTGAACACTGAAGCTTTCTTT.

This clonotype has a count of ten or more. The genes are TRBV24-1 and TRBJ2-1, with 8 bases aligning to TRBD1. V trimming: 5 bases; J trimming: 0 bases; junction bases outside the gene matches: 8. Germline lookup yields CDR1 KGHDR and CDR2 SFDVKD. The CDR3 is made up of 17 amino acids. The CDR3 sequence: CATSGPQGASSYNEQFF. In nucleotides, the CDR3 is TGTGCCACCAGTGGTCCGCAGGGGGCGAGCTCCTACAATGAGCAGTTCTTC.

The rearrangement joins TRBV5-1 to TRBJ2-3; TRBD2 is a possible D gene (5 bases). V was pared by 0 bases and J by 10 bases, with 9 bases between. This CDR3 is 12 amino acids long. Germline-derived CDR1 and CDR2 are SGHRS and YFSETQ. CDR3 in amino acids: CASSLADGAQYF. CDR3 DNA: TGCGCCAGCAGCTTGGCCGACGGGGCGCAGTATTTT. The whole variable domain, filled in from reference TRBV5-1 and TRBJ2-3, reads KAGVTQTPRYLIKTRGQQVTLSCSPISGHRSVSWYQQTPGQGLQFLFEYFSETQRNKGNFPGRFSGRQFSNSRSEMNVSTLELGDSALYLCASSLADGAQYFGPGTRLTVL.

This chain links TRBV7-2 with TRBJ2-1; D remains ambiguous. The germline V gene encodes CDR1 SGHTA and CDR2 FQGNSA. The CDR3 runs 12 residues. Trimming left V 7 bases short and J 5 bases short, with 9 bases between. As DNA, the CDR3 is TGTGCCAGCACAGAAATCGACAATGAGCAGTTCTTC. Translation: CASTEIDNEQFF.

The CDR3 sequence: CASSQDPGEHNEQYF. The CDR3 nucleotides are TGTGCCAGCAGCCAAGATCCTGGGGAGCACAATGAGCAGTACTTC. This chain links TRBV3-1 with TRBJ2-5, with D tentatively TRBD2 (5 bases). Germline V CDR1 and CDR2: LGHDT, YNNKEL (reference sequence). Deletions cut 0 bases from V and 11 bases from J, with 19 bases between. This CDR3 spans 15 amino acids.

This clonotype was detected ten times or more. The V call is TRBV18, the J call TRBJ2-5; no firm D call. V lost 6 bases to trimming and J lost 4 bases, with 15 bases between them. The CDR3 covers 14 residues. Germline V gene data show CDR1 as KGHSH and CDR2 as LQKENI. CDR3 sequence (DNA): TGTGCCAGCTCTCAGAACGAAATAGGAGAGACCCAGTACTTC. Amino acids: CASSQNEIGETQYF.

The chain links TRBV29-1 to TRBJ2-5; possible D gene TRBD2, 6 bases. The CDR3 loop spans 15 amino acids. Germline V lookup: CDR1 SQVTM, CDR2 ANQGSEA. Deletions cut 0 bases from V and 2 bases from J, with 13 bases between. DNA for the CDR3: TGCAGCGTTGAAGATTTGCGGGGTCTGCAAGAGACCCAGTACTTC. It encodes CSVEDLRGLQETQYF.

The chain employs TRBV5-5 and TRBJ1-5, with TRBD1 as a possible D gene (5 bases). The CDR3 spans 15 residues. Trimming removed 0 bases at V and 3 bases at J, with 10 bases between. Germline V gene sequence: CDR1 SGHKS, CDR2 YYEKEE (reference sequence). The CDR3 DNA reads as TGTGCCAGCAGCTTGGTGGGGGACGTCAATCAGCCCCAGCATTTT. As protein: CASSLVGDVNQPQHF.

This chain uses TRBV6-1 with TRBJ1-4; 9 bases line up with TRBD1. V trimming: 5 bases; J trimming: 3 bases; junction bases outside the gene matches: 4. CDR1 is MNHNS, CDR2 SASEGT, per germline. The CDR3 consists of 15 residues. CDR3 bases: TGTGCCAGCAGTCGGGACAGGGCACCTAATGAAAAACTGTTTTTT. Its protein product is CASSRDRAPNEKLFF.